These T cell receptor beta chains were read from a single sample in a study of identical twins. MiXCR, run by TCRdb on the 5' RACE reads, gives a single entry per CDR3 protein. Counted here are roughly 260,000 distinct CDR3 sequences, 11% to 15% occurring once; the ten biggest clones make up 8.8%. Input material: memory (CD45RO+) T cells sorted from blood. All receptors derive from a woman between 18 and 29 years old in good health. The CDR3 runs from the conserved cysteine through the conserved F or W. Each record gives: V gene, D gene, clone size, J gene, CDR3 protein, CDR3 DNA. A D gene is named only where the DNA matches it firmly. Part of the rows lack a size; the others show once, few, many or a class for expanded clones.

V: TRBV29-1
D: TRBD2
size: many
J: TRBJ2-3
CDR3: CSVEGGRDYSTDTQYF
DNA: TGCAGCGTTGAGGGCGGGAGAGATTATAGCACAGATACGCAGTATTTT

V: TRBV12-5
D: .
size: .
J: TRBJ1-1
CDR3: CASGKTGDTEAFF
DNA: TGTGCTAGTGGTAAAACAGGAGACACTGAAGCTTTCTTT

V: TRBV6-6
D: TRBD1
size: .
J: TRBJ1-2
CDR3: CASSDRVGYTF
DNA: TGTGCCAGCAGCGACAGGGTTGGATACACCTTC

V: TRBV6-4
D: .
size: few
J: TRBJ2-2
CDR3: CASSDTSTGELFF
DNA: TGTGCCAGCAGTGACACTAGCACCGGGGAGCTGTTTTTT

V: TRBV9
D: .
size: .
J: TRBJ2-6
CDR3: CASSVGSSVLTF
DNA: TGTGCCAGCAGCGTAGGGTCTTCAGTCCTGACTTTC

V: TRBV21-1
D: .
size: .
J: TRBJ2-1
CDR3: CATSTGASSYNEQFF
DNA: TGTGCCACCTCGACAGGGGCCAGCTCCTACAATGAGCAGTTCTTC

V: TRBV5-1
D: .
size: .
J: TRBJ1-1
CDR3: CASSLAQQAEAFF
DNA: TGCGCCAGCAGCTTAGCCCAGCAGGCTGAAGCTTTCTTT

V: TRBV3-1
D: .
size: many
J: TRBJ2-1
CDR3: CASSQGGNGEEFF
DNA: TGTGCCAGCAGCCAAGGAGGGAACGGGGAGGAGTTCTTC

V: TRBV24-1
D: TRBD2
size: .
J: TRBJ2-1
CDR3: CATSGGATDEQFF
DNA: TGTGCCACTAGCGGGGGGGCCACGGATGAGCAGTTCTTC

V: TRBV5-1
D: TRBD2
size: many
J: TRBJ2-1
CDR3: CASRLASGKKEQFF
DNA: TGCGCCAGCAGATTAGCTAGCGGGAAGAAGGAGCAGTTCTTC

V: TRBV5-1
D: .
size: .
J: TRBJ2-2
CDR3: CASSPWRATNTGELFF
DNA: TGCGCCAGCAGCCCGTGGCGGGCTACTAACACCGGGGAGCTGTTTTTT

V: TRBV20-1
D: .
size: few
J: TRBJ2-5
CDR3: CSASLTPRAQYF
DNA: TGCAGTGCTAGTTTGACCCCGCGGGCCCAGTACTTC

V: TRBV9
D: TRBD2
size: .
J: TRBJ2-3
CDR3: CASSGAGGGDTQYF
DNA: TGTGCCAGCAGCGGAGCGGGAGGAGGGGATACGCAGTATTTT

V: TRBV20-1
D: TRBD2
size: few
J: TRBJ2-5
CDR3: CSASPLAGVSETQYF
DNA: TGCAGTGCTTCCCCCCTAGCGGGGGTGTCGGAGACCCAGTACTTC

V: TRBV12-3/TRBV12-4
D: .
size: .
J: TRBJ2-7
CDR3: CASSLRGTSYEQYF
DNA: TGTGCCAGCAGTTTACGGGGAACCTCCTACGAGCAGTACTTC

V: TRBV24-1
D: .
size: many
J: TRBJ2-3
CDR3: CATSDAPDTQYF
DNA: TGTGCCACCAGTGATGCCCCCGATACGCAGTATTTT

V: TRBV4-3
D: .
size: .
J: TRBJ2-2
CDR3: CASSPTWGANGELFF
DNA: TGCGCCAGCAGCCCAACGTGGGGGGCTAACGGGGAGCTGTTTTTT

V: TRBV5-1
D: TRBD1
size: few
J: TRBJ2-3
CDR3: CASSGQGRGTDTQYF
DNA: TGCGCCAGCAGCGGACAGGGACGGGGCACAGATACGCAGTATTTT

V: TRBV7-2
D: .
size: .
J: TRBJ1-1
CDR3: CASSQRRRDTEAFF
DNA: TGTGCCAGCAGCCAACGACGTAGGGACACTGAAGCTTTCTTT

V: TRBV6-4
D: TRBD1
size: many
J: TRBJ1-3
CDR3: CASSRNYPTGGGFTSGNTIYF
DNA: TGTGCCAGCAGTCGTAACTACCCTACAGGGGGTGGGTTTACCTCTGGAAACACCATATATTTT

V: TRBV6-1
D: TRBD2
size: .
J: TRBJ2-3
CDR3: CASRIGTKDTQYF
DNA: TGTGCCAGCAGGATTGGGACTAAGGATACGCAGTATTTT

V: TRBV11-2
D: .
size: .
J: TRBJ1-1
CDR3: CASSLQAEAFF
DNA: TGTGCCAGCAGCTTACAAGCTGAAGCTTTCTTT

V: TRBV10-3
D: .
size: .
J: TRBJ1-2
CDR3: CAISPSANYGYTF
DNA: TGTGCCATCAGCCCCTCAGCTAACTATGGCTACACCTTC

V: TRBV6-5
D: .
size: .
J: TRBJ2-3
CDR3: CASSYGLGGRSTDTQYF
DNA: TGTGCCAGCAGTTATGGGTTGGGGGGACGTAGCACAGATACGCAGTATTTT

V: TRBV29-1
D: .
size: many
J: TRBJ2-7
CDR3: CSVEEWFETEALYEQYF
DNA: TGCAGCGTTGAGGAGTGGTTCGAGACTGAAGCTTTGTACGAGCAGTACTTC

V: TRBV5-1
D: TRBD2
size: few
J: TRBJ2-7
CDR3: CASSLGSELAGGNF
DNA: TGCGCCAGCAGCTTGGGCTCCGAACTAGCGGGAGGAAACTTC

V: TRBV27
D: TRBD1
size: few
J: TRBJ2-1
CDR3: CASSLGQGHNEQFF
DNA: TGTGCCAGCAGCCTGGGACAGGGACACAATGAGCAGTTCTTC

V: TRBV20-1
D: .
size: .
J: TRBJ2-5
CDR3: CSAYPASRDRETQYF
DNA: TGCAGTGCTTATCCCGCCTCCAGGGACCGGGAGACCCAGTACTTC

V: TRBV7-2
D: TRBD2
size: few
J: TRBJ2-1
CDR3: CASSLDLRGTNEQFF
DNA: TGTGCCAGCAGCTTAGACCTGCGGGGGACGAATGAGCAGTTCTTC

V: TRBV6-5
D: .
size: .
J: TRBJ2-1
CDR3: CASSYSRSLTVHEQFF
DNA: TGTGCCAGCAGTTACTCTCGATCGTTAACGGTGCATGAGCAGTTCTTC

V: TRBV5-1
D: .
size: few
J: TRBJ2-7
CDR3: CASSLEGGRFGEQYF
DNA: TGCGCCAGCAGCTTGGAGGGGGGGCGTTTCGGCGAGCAGTACTTC

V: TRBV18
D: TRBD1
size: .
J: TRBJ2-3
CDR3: CASSADRVADTQYF
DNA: TGTGCCAGCTCGGCGGACAGGGTGGCAGATACGCAGTATTTT

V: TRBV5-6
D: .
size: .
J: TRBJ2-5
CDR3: CASGLGSSETQYF
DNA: TGTGCCAGCGGCCTCGGGAGTTCGGAGACCCAGTACTTC

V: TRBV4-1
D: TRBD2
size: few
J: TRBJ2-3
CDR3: CASSQDLTSGGTDTQYF
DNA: TGCGCCAGCAGCCAAGATCTAACTAGCGGGGGCACAGATACGCAGTATTTT

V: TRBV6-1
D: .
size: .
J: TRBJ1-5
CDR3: CASSPGGSNQPQHF
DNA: TGTGCCAGCAGCCCTGGGGGGAGCAATCAGCCCCAGCATTTT